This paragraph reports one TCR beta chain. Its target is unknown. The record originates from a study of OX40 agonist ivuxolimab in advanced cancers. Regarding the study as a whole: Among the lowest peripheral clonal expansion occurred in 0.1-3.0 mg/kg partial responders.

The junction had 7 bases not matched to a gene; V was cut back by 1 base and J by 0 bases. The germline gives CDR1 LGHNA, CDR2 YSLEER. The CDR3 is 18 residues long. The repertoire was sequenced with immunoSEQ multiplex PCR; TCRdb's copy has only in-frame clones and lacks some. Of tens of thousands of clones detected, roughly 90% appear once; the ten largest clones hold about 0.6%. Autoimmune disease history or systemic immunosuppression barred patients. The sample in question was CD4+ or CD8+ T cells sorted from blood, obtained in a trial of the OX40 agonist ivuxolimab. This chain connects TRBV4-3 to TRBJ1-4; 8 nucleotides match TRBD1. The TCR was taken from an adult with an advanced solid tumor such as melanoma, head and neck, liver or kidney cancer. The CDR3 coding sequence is TGCGCCAGCAGCCAAGGGCAGGGGGCCTTCGCAACTAATGAAAAACTGTTTTTT. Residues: CASSQGQGAFATNEKLFF.